The 18 T cell receptor beta chains below all came from one sample that was sequenced in a study of blood T cell repertoires in COVID-19. Profiled with immunoSEQ multiplex PCR; TCRdb holds only in-frame clones, not every one. The sample records approximately 200,000 clones, 75% to 90% being singletons. Material for sequencing was PBMCs or T cells enriched from blood (not recorded which). The receptors shown here come from a woman younger than 30 in a cohort exposed to, infected with or recovered from COVID-19 (not recorded which).

This sequence joins TRBV11-3 and TRBJ2-1; 15 bases line up with TRBD2. V lost 3 bases, J lost 3 bases, and 9 bases stayed unmatched. The CDR3 is 19 amino acids. CDR1 is SGHNT, CDR2 YENEEA, per germline. The CDR3 reads CASSLSPGLAGGNYNEQFF. As DNA, the CDR3 is TGTGCCAGCAGCTTGAGTCCGGGACTAGCGGGAGGAAACTACAATGAGCAGTTCTTC.

V usage is TRBV4-2 and J usage is TRBJ2-7; a possible D gene is TRBD1 (7 bases). This CDR3 spans 15 amino acids. Germline loops: CDR1 LGHNA, CDR2 YNFKEQ. The germline V and J ends were trimmed by 5 bases and 1 base, with 15 bases remaining between them. CDR3 sequence reads: CASSSQGGFSYEQYF. DNA for the CDR3: TGTGCCAGCAGCTCCCAGGGGGGCTTTTCCTACGAGCAGTACTTC.

The gene calls are TRBV6-5 and TRBJ2-1; 9 positions agree with TRBD1. Germline CDR1 MNHEY, CDR2 SVGAGI. J gave up 5 bases and V 4 bases, and 6 bases lay outside the gene matches. CDR3 length: 15 residues. The CDR3 DNA sequence: TGTGCCAGCAGTTTGGACAGGGGTATAAACAATGAGCAGTTCTTC. This codes for CASSLDRGINNEQFF.

This clone was found once. One end of the junction does not line up with germline, which may come from a read error. CDR3 bases: TGTGTCAGCAGCAGAGGCGGGGAGGGTGGTGAGCAGTTCTTC. It specifies CVSSRGGEGGEQFF. The gene calls are TRBV14 and TRBJ2-1, with 7 bases matching TRBD2. The germline V gene has CDR1 SGHDN and CDR2 FVKESK. The CDR3 is made up of 14 amino acids.

This chain links TRBV10-3 with TRBJ1-2; 9 bases agree with TRBD1. The CDR3 has 15 amino acids. Germline V lookup: CDR1 ENHRY, CDR2 SYGVKD. V was pared by 3 bases and J by 2 bases, with 4 bases of the junction left unmatched. For the CDR3, the DNA is TGTGCCATCAGTGAAGGGACAGGGAACAACTATGGCTACACCTTC. Translating gives CAISEGTGNNYGYTF.

The chain uses TRBV24-1 and TRBJ2-3, with 11 bases identical to TRBD1. With V trimmed by 4 bases and J by 4 bases, 3 bases remained unmatched. CDR3 length equals 15 residues. Germline-derived CDR1 and CDR2 are KGHDR and SFDVKD. CDR3 DNA sequence: TGTGCCACCAGTGACCGGGGACAGGGGGCAGATACGCAGTATTTT. Translation: CATSDRGQGADTQYF.

This clone has a single count. The V and J genes are TRBV11-2 and TRBJ1-3; D is unclear. The ends were cut back, 4 bases at V and 1 base at J, with 8 bases in the middle. This CDR3 spans 14 amino acids. Germline values: CDR1 SGHAT, CDR2 FQNNGV. The CDR3 loop is CASSSRGSGNTIYF. The CDR3 bases are TGTGCCAGCAGCTCCCGGGGTTCTGGAAACACCATATATTTT.

CDR3 amino acids: CASSSTSGEQETQYF. CDR3 in DNA: TGTGCCAGCAGCTCGACTAGCGGGGAGCAAGAGACCCAGTACTTC. The chain carries TRBV5-4 and TRBJ2-5, with TRBD2 identical over 11 bases. Germline values: CDR1 SGHNT, CDR2 YYREEE (reference sequence). V dropped 3 bases and J dropped 2; count of bases not matched to a gene: 3. This CDR3 comprises 15 residues.

This sequence joins TRBV19 and TRBJ1-5; 7 bases map to TRBD1. This CDR3 comprises 14 residues. Losses at the gene ends were 3 bases for V and 7 bases for J; bases not matched to a gene: 6. The germline gives CDR1 LNHDA, CDR2 SQIVND (reference sequence). This CDR3 is CASSMGQSDQPQHF. CDR3 nucleotide sequence: TGTGCCAGTAGTATGGGACAGTCTGACCAGCCCCAGCATTTT. Combining the CDR3 with reference TRBV19 and TRBJ1-5 gives the whole variable domain DGGITQSPKYLFRKEGQNVTLSCEQNLNHDAMYWYRQDPGQGLRLIYYSQIVNDFQKGDIAEGYSVSREKKESFPLTVTSAQKNPTAFYLCASSMGQSDQPQHFGDGTRLSIL.

This clone was recorded only once. The chain is built from TRBV11-2 and TRBJ1-1, with 11 bases matching TRBD1. The CDR3 covers 16 residues. CDR1 and CDR2 (germline): SGHAT, FQNNGV. J was trimmed by 4 bases and V by 5 bases; bases with no gene match: 9. CDR3 sequence: CASSPRDRGSFTEAFF. In DNA form, the CDR3 reads TGTGCCAGCAGCCCGCGGGACAGGGGGTCGTTCACTGAAGCTTTCTTT.

V usage is TRBV12-3 or TRBV12-4 and J usage is TRBJ2-3; the D gene is possibly TRBD1 (5 bases). The CDR3 consists of 12 residues. V dropped 2 bases and J dropped 6 bases, with 6 bases sitting between them. DNA for the CDR3: TGTGCCAGCAGTTTACGACAGGATACGCAGTATTTT. The encoded protein is CASSLRQDTQYF.

This clone was counted a single time. V and J are TRBV28 and TRBJ2-1; maybe TRBD1 (6 bases). CDR1 MDHEN and CDR2 SYDVKM come from the germline V gene. This CDR3 is built from 13 residues. V lost 8 bases, J lost 10 bases, and 18 bases lay in between. The CDR3 spells CASFITTTGEQFF. DNA of the CDR3: TGTGCCAGCTTCATTACCACCACAGGGGAGCAGTTCTTC.

The chain uses TRBV5-5 and TRBJ1-2; D unresolved. The CDR3 extends over 15 amino acids. V lost 0 bases and J 4 bases, leaving 13 bases between the germline ends. The V gene's germline CDR1 is SGHKS and CDR2 YYEKEE (reference sequence). The CDR3 region is CASSLVDLPGYGYTF. The CDR3 DNA follows: TGTGCCAGCAGCTTGGTAGATTTACCGGGCTATGGCTACACCTTC.

Written as DNA, the CDR3 is TGTGCCAGCAGCGTAGGCCCCGACACCTATAGCAATCAGCCCCAGCATTTT. The encoded protein is CASSVGPDTYSNQPQHF. The V gene is TRBV9, the J gene TRBJ1-5, with unresolved D. Trimming cost V 0 bases and J 0 bases, with 13 bases left between them. The germline V gene encodes CDR1 SGDLS and CDR2 YYNGEE. This CDR3 is 17 amino acids long.

The chain recombines TRBV7-7 with TRBJ2-5; tentatively, D is TRBD2 (5 bases). CDR1 SSHAT and CDR2 FNYEAQ come from the germline V gene (reference sequence). This CDR3 is 15 amino acids long. Trimming took 5 bases from V and 0 from J, leaving 13 bases between them. The CDR3 DNA sequence: TGTGCCAGCAGCGTTACGGGGTTCAACCAAGAGACCCAGTACTTC. It translates to CASSVTGFNQETQYF.

The rearrangement links TRBV12-3 or TRBV12-4 to TRBJ2-1; D not certain. CDR3 length equals 11 residues. The germline V and J ends were trimmed by 3 bases and 6 bases, with 3 bases remaining between them. CDR3 sequence (DNA): TGTGCCAGCAGTTTTAGCAATGAGCAGTTCTTC. Protein product: CASSFSNEQFF.

This clone was picked up one time. CDR3 region: CATSAGRDGYTF. DNA of the CDR3: TGTGCCACCAGTGCGGGGAGAGACGGCTACACCTTC. This rearrangement joins TRBV24-1 to TRBJ1-2, with D unresolved. CDR3 length: 12 residues. Deletions cut 5 bases from V and 8 bases from J, with 11 bases between. Germline V gene lookup returns CDR1 KGHDR and CDR2 SFDVKD.

This clone was observed a single time. This chain uses TRBV7-2 with TRBJ1-2; 11 nucleotides line up with TRBD1. After removal of 2 bases from V and 6 bases from J, the junction contained 5 bases not matched to a gene. Germline V gives CDR1 SGHTA, CDR2 FQGNSA. The CDR3 contains 15 residues. In DNA form, the CDR3 reads TGTGCCAGCAGCTTAACGGGACAGGGGGGCGATGGCTACACCTTC. Its protein is CASSLTGQGGDGYTF.